This T cell receptor (beta chain) was observed in a study of blood T cell repertoires in COVID-19. Study overall: COVID-19 samples collected from the United States, Italy and Spain covered acute and convalescent phases. PBMCs, B-cell-depleted T cells, or T cells were the source of the cDNA or gDNA that made up the material.

CDR3 length equals 14 residues. CDR1 and CDR2 (germline): LNHDA, SQIVND (reference sequence). Concerning this clone itself: Compared with germline, one end of the junction differs, possibly owing to a read error. The same CDR3 can be traced to other DNA sequences in this sample.

Original data processing: Estimation of nucleated cell counts was performed using reference gene primer amplification. Produced via immunoSEQ multiplex PCR; TCRdb's table is partial and in-frame only. V and J calls and clone size are as listed in that table; D and trimming were resolved from the DNA. The data contain around 340,000 clones, about 83% of them singletons. This chain links TRBV19 with TRBJ2-1; unclear D gene. Input material: peripheral blood. The source of this sequence is a man aged 25-45 years with active or convalescent COVID-19. The CDR3 sequence: CASSIGTNYNEQFF. CDR3 sequence (DNA): TGTGCTAGTAGTATTGGTACTAACTACAATGAGCAGTTCTTC.